This T cell receptor beta chain was found in a study of cytomegalovirus exposure and HLA in healthy donors. Study details: Genotyping showed roughly 83% of roughly 390 donors falling in the Caucasian-associated ancestry cluster.

Germline lookup yields CDR1 SGHNT and CDR2 YYREEE (reference sequence). After removal of 4 bases from V and 11 bases from J, the junction contained 14 bases not matched to a gene. This CDR3 is built from 16 residues. PCR employed 60 Vbeta and 13 Jbeta primers. Only in-frame clones appear in the TCRdb table, and some are missing; sequencing was by immunoSEQ multiplex PCR. The data contain about 150,000 clones, approximately 86% of them singletons. Concerning this clone: Its antigen is not identified.

Notes on the study in general: By a later analysis, the bulk of CMV-associated TCR beta chains appeared HLA-restricted.

The sequence was collected from a woman younger than 35 in good health and CMV-seronegative. The sample consisted of PBMCs. This chain joins TRBV5-4 and TRBJ2-5, with TRBD2 matching over 13 bases. For the CDR3, the DNA is TGTGCCAGCAGCGTCGGACTAGCGGGAGAGTTAGGGGAGCAGTACTTC. This codes for CASSVGLAGELGEQYF.